This T cell receptor (beta chain) was documented in a study of tumor and adjacent non-tumor tissue in lung cancer. The length of the CDR3 is 14 residues. Germline V gives CDR1 SGHRS, CDR2 YFSETQ. V was cut by 6 bases and J by 5 bases, with 16 bases left in between. This clonotype came up a few times. This sample's RNA came from whole unsorted tissue. The library came from three nested PCR rounds adapted from ARM-PCR protocols. TCRdb reprocessed the multiplex PCR reads with MiXCR, giving one entry per CDR3 protein. The repertoire holds fewer than 85,000 distinct CDR3 sequences, with less than 80% as singletons.

Sequenced input: lung tumor tissue. The genes are TRBV5-1 and TRBJ2-3, with D maybe TRBD2 (6 bases). This receptor was taken from a man between 60 and 75 years old with non-small cell lung cancer. The CDR3 DNA sequence: TGCGCCAGCAACCCGGGGAGGTGGGGAGATACGCAGTATTTT. Translation gives CASNPGRWGDTQYF. Complete variable domain (other parts from reference TRBV5-1 and TRBJ2-3): KAGVTQTPRYLIKTRGQQVTLSCSPISGHRSVSWYQQTPGQGLQFLFEYFSETQRNKGNFPGRFSGRQFSNSRSEMNVSTLELGDSALYLCASNPGRWGDTQYFGPGTRLTVL.